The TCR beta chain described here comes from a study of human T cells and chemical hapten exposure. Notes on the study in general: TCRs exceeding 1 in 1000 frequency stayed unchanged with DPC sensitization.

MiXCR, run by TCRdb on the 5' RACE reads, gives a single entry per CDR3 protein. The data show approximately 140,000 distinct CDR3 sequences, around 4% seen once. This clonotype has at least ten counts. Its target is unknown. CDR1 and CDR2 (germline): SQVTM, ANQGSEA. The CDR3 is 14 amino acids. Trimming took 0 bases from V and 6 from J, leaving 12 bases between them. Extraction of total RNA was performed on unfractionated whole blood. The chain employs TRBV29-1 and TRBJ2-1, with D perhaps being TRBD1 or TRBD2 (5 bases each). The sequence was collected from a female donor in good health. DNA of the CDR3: TGCAGCGTTGAAGATCGGGACCATCTCAATGAGCAGTTCTTC. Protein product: CSVEDRDHLNEQFF.